The rows below give T cell receptor beta chains drawn from one sample of a study of cytomegalovirus exposure and HLA in healthy donors. TCRdb's table, derived via immunoSEQ multiplex PCR, lists solely in-frame clones and lacks some. This sample has approximately 150,000 clones, with roughly four fifths found just once. The sequencing sample was made of PBMCs. The origin of the receptors is a man between 50 and 59 years old in good health and CMV-seropositive. The conserved cysteine and the conserved F or W are not part of the CDR3 here.

>TRBV4-2
ASSPTGQGPQETQY
>TRBV5-1
ASSPGTGVPYNEQF
>TRBV10-3
AINTPGGPEAF
>TRBV4-1
ASSQGADIKYGYT
>TRBV7-9
ASSYYPTTNEKLF
>TRBV27
ASSLSAANEQY
>TRBV7-3
ASSSTSGGAISTDTQY
>TRBV28
ASSPPGGNNQPQH
>TRBV7-9
SSSLGRTGVNSPLH
>TRBV25-1
ASSEFEGLTRANVLT
>TRBV5-1
ASSLEGLNEQF
>TRBV29-1
SVEGRGGDYGYI
>TRBV19
ASNQGGETQY
>TRBV28
ASSLFASGGADTQY
>TRBV6-4
ASSDSHSTDTQY
>TRBV25-1
ASSANPGLAGRTDTQY
>TRBV6-5
ASCDLVGYGYT
>TRBV28
ASSRFHRGGDDPGQPQH
>TRBV27
ASKRSLTGSMEGYT
>TRBV30
AWSGQGYEQY
>TRBV18
ASSPRTGSLYNEQF
>TRBV27
ASSDYRGSYEQY
>TRBV7-9
ASSLPIAGANSEQY
>TRBV10-3
ATGQGNYEQY
>TRBV10-3
AIRESGRYNEQF
>TRBV27
ASSPRGFETQY
>TRBV10-3
AISEGITGLQETQY
>TRBV11-2
ASSGTRRRVHEQF
>TRBV28
ASSFTTPDRTRERPNQPQH
>TRBV19
ASSTQTGQPQH
>TRBV7-9
ASSSDSYGYT
>TRBV7-2
ASSSPPRSYNEQF
>TRBV19
ASSEQISGNTIY
>TRBV28
ASSFKLVNTGELF
>TRBV4-3
ASSQERTGSAGANVLT
>TRBV7-9
ASSLGQSSSYEQY
>TRBV20-1
SASGTGLAF
>TRBV7-8
ASSLLGQGADSPLH
>TRBV7-9
ASSHQMGSMNTEAF
>TRBV19
ATRPSGVNTGELF
>TRBV6-5
ASTTGIDYGYT
>TRBV11-2
ASSPHREGSPLH